The clone carrying this T cell receptor beta chain was seen once. No antigen is known for it. These data come from a study of T cell responses to AZD1222 COVID-19 vaccine. Study observations and caveats: A mostly white British donor set with more females was recruited, and clonal diversity was possibly underestimated. Nearly half of spike-specific TCRs reportedly go after variant regions that carry no mutations. At 160-218 and 743-854, vaccine-associated CD4 TCRs were dominant, and they spanned spike.

Only in-frame clones appear in the TCRdb table, and some are missing; sequencing was by immunoSEQ multiplex PCR. Counted here are 120,000 to 150,000 clones, about nine tenths occurring once; the ten biggest clones make up 4.7%. V lost 0 bases to trimming and J lost 0 bases, with 11 bases between them. The V gene's germline CDR1 is LGHNA and CDR2 YNFKEQ. The CDR3 is 16 amino acids. The starting material was peripheral blood, obtained on day 0 of AZD1222 vaccination. This sequence was found in an adult in good health. The rearrangement uses TRBV4-2 and TRBJ1-2; TRBD1 might be the D (5 bases). The CDR3 DNA follows: TGTGCCAGCAGCCAAGATCCGACAGTCCCTAACTATGGCTACACCTTC. Encoded protein: CASSQDPTVPNYGYTF.